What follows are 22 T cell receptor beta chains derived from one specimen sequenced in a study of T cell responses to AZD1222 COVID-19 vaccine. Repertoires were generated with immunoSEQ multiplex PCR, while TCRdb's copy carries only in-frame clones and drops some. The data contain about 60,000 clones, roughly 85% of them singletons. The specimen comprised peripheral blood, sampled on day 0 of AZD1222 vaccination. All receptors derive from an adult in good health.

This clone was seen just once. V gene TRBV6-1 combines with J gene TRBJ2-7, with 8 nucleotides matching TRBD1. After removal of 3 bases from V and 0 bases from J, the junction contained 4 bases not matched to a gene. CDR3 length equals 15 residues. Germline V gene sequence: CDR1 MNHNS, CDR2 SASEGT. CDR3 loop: CASSETGASSYEQYF. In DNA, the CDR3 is TGTGCCAGCAGTGAGACAGGGGCCAGCTCCTACGAGCAGTACTTC.

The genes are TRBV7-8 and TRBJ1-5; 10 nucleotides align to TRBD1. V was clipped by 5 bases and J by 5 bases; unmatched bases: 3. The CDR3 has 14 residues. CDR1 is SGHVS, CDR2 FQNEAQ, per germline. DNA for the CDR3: TGTGCCAGCAGCCCGGGACAGGGGTATCAGCCCCAGCATTTT. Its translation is CASSPGQGYQPQHF.

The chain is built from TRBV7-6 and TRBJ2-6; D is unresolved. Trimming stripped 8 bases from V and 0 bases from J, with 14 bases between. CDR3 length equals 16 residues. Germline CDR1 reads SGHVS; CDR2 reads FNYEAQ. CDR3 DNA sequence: TGTGCCAGCTCCCCACAGACAAGCTCTGGGGCCAACGTCCTGACTTTC. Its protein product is CASSPQTSSGANVLTF.

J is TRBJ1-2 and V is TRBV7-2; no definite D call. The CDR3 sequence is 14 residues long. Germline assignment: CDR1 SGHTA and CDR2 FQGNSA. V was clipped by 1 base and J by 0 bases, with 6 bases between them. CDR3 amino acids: CASSLVVANYGYTF. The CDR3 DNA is TGTGCCAGCAGCTTAGTCGTAGCTAACTATGGCTACACCTTC.

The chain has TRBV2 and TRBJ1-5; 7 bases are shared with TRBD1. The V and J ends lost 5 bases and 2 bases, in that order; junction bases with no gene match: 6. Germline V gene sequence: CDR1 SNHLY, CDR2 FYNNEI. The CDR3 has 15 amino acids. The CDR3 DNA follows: TGTGCCAGCAGTATCGGGACAGCGGGCAATCAGCCCCAGCATTTT. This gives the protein CASSIGTAGNQPQHF.

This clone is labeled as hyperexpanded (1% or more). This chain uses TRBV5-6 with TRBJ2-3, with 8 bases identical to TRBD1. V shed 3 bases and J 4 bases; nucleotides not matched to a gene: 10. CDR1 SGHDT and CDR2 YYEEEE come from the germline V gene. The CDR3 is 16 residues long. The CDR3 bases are TGTGCCAGCAGCTCCAGGGGGCACATTACCCCAGATACGCAGTATTTT. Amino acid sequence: CASSSRGHITPDTQYF.

CDR3 residues: CACTTRPSSVPFGFFF. CDR3 DNA: TGTGCCTGCACAACACGGCCCTCTTCGGTGCCTTTCGGATTTTTTTTT. The V and J genes are TRBV30 and TRBJ1-4; no clear D. Trimming took off 6 bases at V and 17 bases at J, with 34 bases between the two ends. The germline V gene has CDR1 GTSNPN and CDR2 SVGIG (reference sequence). This CDR3 is 16 amino acids long. Full variable domain (rest looked up from reference TRBV30 and TRBJ1-4): SQTIHQWPATLVQPVGSPLSLECTVEGTSNPNLYWYRQAAGRGLQLLFYSVGIGQISSEVPQNLSASRPQDRQFILSSKKLLLSDSGFYLCACTTRPSSVPFGFFFGSGTQLSVL.

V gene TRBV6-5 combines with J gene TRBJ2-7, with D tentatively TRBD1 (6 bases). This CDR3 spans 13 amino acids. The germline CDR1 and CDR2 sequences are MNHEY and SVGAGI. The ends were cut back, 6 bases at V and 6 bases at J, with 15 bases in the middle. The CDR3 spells CASSSGQRGEQYF. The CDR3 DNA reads TGTGCCAGCAGCTCGGGACAACGAGGCGAGCAGTACTTC.

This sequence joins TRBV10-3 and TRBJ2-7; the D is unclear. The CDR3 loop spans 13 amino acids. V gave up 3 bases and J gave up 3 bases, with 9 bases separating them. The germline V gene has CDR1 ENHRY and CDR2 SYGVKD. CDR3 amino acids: CAISEERIYEQYF. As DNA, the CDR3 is TGTGCCATCAGTGAAGAACGGATCTACGAGCAGTACTTC.

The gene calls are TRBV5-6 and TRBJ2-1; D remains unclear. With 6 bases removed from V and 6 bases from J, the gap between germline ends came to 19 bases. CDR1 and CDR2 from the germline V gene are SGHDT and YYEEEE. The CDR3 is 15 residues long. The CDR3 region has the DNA TGTGCCAGCACCCTACGACCCAATCCAGGCAATGAGCAGTTCTTC. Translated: CASTLRPNPGNEQFF. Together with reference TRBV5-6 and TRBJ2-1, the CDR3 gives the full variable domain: DAGVTQSPTHLIKTRGQQVTLRCSPKSGHDTVSWYQQALGQGPQFIFQYYEEEERQRGNFPDRFSGHQFPNYSSELNVNALLLGDSALYLCASTLRPNPGNEQFFGPGTRLTVL.

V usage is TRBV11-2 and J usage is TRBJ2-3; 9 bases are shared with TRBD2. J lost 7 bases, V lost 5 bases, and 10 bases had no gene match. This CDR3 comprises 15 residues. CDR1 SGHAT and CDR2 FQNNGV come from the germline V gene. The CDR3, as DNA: TGTGCCAGCAGCCTTAGACTAGCGGACAGGAATACGCAGTATTTT. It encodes CASSLRLADRNTQYF.

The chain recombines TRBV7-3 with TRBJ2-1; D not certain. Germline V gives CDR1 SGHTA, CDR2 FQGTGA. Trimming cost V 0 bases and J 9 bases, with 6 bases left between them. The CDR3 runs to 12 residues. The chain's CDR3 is CASSLTGPEQFF. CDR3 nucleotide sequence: TGTGCCAGCAGCTTAACCGGACCTGAGCAGTTCTTC.

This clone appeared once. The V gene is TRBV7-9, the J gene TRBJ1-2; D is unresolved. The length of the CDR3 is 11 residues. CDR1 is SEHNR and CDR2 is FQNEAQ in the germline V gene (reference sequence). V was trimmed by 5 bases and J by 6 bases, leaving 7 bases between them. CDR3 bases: TGTGCCAGCAGCCCGAACGATGGCTACACCTTC. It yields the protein CASSPNDGYTF.

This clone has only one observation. This CDR3 is CASSLVGRRGLNTEAFF. The CDR3 DNA sequence: TGTGCCAGCAGCTTAGTCGGCCGGCGGGGCCTCAACACTGAAGCTTTCTTT. V usage is TRBV11-2 and J usage is TRBJ1-1, with D possibly matching TRBD1 (5 bases). The germline V and J ends were trimmed by 1 base and 2 bases, with 17 bases remaining between them. The germline gives CDR1 SGHAT, CDR2 FQNNGV. This CDR3 spans 17 amino acids.

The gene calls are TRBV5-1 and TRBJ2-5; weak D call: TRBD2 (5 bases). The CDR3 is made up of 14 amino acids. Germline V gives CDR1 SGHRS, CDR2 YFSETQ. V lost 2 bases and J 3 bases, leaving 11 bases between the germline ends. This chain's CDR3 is CASSFRGSEETQYF. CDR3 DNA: TGCGCCAGCAGCTTCCGGGGTTCCGAAGAGACCCAGTACTTC.

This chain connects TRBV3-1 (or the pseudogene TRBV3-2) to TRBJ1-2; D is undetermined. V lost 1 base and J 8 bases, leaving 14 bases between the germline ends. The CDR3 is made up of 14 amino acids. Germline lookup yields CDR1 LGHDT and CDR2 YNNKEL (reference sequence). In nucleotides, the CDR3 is TGTGCCAGCAGCCAAGTCCGGAGGCTGTCGGGCTACACCTTC. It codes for CASSQVRRLSGYTF.

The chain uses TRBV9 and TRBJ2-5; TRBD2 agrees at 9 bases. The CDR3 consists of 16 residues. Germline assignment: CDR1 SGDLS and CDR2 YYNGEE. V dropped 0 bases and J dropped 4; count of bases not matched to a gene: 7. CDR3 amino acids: CASSVEERGAGETQYF. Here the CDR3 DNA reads TGTGCCAGCAGCGTAGAGGAGCGGGGGGCTGGAGAGACCCAGTACTTC.

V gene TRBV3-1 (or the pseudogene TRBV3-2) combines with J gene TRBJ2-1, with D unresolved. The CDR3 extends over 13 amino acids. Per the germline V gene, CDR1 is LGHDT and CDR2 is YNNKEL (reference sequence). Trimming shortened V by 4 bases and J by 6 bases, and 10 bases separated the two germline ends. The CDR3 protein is CASSRRSGNEQFF. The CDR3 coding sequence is TGTGCCAGCAGCCGCCGGTCAGGCAATGAGCAGTTCTTC.

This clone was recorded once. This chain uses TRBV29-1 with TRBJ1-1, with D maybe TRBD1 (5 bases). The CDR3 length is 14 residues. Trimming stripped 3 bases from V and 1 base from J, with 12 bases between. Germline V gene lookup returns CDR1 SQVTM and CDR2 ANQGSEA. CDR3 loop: CSVEFQGPNTEAFF. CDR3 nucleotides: TGCAGCGTTGAGTTTCAGGGACCGAACACTGAAGCTTTCTTT. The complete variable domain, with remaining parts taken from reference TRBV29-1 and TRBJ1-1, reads SAVISQKPSRDICQRGTSLTIQCQVDSQVTMMFWYRQQPGQSLTLIATANQGSEATYESGFVIDKFPISRPNLTFSTLTVSNMSPEDSSIYLCSVEFQGPNTEAFFGQGTRLTVV.

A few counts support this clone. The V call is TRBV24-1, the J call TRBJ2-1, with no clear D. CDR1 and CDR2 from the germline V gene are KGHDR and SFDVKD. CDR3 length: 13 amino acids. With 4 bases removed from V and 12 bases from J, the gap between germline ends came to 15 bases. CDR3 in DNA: TGTGCCACCAGTGACGGATCCACCGCGAGGCAGTTCTTC. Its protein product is CATSDGSTARQFF.

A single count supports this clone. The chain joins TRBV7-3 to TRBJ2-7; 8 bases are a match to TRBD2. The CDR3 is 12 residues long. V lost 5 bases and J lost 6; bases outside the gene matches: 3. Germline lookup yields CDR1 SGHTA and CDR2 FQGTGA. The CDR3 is CASSHGTSEQYF. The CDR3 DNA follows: TGTGCCAGCAGCCACGGGACTAGCGAGCAGTACTTC.

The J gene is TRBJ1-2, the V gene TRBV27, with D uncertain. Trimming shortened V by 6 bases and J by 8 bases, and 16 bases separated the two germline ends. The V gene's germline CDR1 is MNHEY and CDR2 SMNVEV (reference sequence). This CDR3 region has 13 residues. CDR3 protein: CASSNPGREGYTF. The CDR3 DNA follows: TGTGCCAGCAGCAATCCGGGCCGGGAGGGCTACACCTTC.